A selection of T cell receptor beta chains follows, all from one sample in a study of CD8+CD57+ T cells in acquired aplastic anemia. Each CDR3 protein gets one entry after TCRdb re-called the reads with MiXCR. The sample shows hundreds of thousands of distinct CDR3 sequences, about two thirds of them seen only once. The material sequenced was sorted CD4+, CD8+, or CD8+CD57+ T cells (not recorded which) from PBMCs. These receptor sequences come from a human donor in good health, serving as a control. Both conserved end residues are part of each CDR3. D genes are given only for firm matches. Some rows have no size entry. The others give once, few or many, or a class for an expanded clone.

V gene	D gene	clone size	J gene	CDR3 protein	CDR3 DNA
TRBV5-5	-	-	TRBJ2-5	CASSLSIDQETQYF	TGTGCCAGCAGCTTAAGTATAGATCAAGAGACCCAGTACTTC
TRBV12-3/TRBV12-4	TRBD1	-	TRBJ2-1	CASSFFGQGAGNGQFF	TGCGCCAGCAGCTTTTTCGGACAGGGGGCCGGGAATGGGCAGTTCTTC
TRBV20-1	TRBD2	many	TRBJ2-3	CSAPRGGTDTQYF	TGCAGTGCACCGCGGGGGGGCACAGATACGCAGTATTTT
TRBV29-1	TRBD1	-	TRBJ2-7	CSVVWDRGADYEQYF	TGCAGCGTTGTGTGGGACAGGGGTGCGGACTACGAGCAGTACTTC
TRBV29-1	-	-	TRBJ1-6	CSLRKGRRNPPLHF	TGCAGCCTAAGAAAAGGACGACGAAATCCACCCCTCCACTTT
TRBV2	TRBD1	-	TRBJ2-7	CASRGQGGYEQYF	TGTGCCAGCAGGGGACAGGGAGGATACGAGCAGTACTTC
TRBV6-2/TRBV6-3	TRBD1	many	TRBJ1-1	CASRYRGLTEAFF	TGTGCCAGCAGATACAGGGGGCTCACTGAAGCTTTCTTT
TRBV7-3	-	-	TRBJ1-6	CASSQSRGELPLQF	TGTGCCAGCAGCCAGTCACGGGGCGAGTTACCCCTCCAATTT
TRBV5-1	-	-	TRBJ2-7	CASSLGTQGFYEQYF	TGCGCCAGCAGCTTGGGAACACAGGGTTTCTACGAGCAGTACTTC
TRBV5-5	-	-	TRBJ2-3	CASSRERGTTGTDTQYF	TGTGCCAGCAGCCGTGAACGGGGTACGACTGGCACAGATACGCAGTATTTT
TRBV20-1	TRBD1	many	TRBJ1-4	CSARPGQRPEKLFF	TGCAGTGCTAGGCCGGGACAGCGACCGGAAAAACTGTTTTTT
TRBV7-8	-	-	TRBJ2-7	CASSLGGVERRGF	TGTGCCAGCAGCCTAGGGGGAGTTGAGCGGCGGGGCTTC
TRBV19	-	many	TRBJ2-3	CASSATFTSTDTQYF	TGTGCCAGTAGTGCGACATTCACTAGCACAGATACGCAGTATTTT
TRBV20-1	TRBD1	many	TRBJ1-5	CSASRGQVYQPQHF	TGCAGTGCTAGTAGGGGACAGGTTTATCAGCCCCAGCATTTT
TRBV19	-	many	TRBJ1-1	CASSRVQNTEAFF	TGTGCCAGTAGTAGAGTACAGAACACTGAAGCTTTCTTT
TRBV12-3/TRBV12-4	-	-	TRBJ2-7	CASKIAAGQAFRQYF	TGTGCCAGCAAGATAGCGGCAGGACAGGCCTTTCGGCAGTACTTC
TRBV7-9	-	-	TRBJ2-3	CASSFLWVGGSLDTQYF	TGTGCCAGCAGCTTTTTGTGGGTGGGGGGTAGCCTAGATACGCAGTATTTT
TRBV12-3/TRBV12-4	-	many	TRBJ2-6	CASSFSGANVLTF	TGTGCCAGCAGTTTCTCTGGGGCCAACGTCCTGACTTTC
TRBV6-6	-	-	TRBJ1-1	CASSEGRGTGTAFF	TGTGCCAGCAGCGAAGGGAGGGGGACGGGTACAGCTTTCTTT
TRBV2	-	-	TRBJ2-3	CASSLKGQGSDTQYF	TGTGCCAGCAGCCTTAAGGGCCAGGGCTCGGATACGCAGTATTTT
TRBV29-1	TRBD2	-	TRBJ2-3	CSVAGLAGADTQYF	TGCAGCGTTGCGGGACTAGCGGGGGCAGATACGCAGTATTTT
TRBV7-3	-	-	TRBJ2-3	CASSPSLWSQDTQYF	TGCGCCAGCAGCCCGTCTTTGTGGTCCCAAGATACCCAGTATTTT
TRBV3-1	-	many	TRBJ1-3	CASSLESGNTIYF	TGTGCCAGCAGCCTCGAGTCTGGAAACACCATATATTTT
TRBV20-1	TRBD2	-	TRBJ2-3	CSTQTSDSGGTQYF	TGCAGTACTCAGACTAGCGACTCTGGTGGTACGCAGTATTTT
TRBV5-1	-	-	TRBJ2-7	CASSGLDHGAASEQYF	TGCGCCAGCAGCGGATTGGATCACGGGGCAGCTAGCGAGCAGTACTTC
TRBV7-6	TRBD1	-	TRBJ1-6	CASSTRTGDNSPLRF	TGTGCCAGCAGCACCCGAACAGGGGATAATTCACCCCTCCGCTTT
TRBV6-1	TRBD2	-	TRBJ2-7	CASSESGGIREQYF	TGTGCCAGCAGTGAATCGGGGGGTATCCGCGAGCAGTACTTC
TRBV25-1	-	many	TRBJ2-3	CASSEEPGTDTQYF	TGTGCCAGCAGTGAAGAACCGGGCACAGATACGCAGTATTTT
TRBV15	TRBD1	-	TRBJ1-6	CATSSQTGESHHHF	TGTGCCACCAGCAGCCAAACAGGGGAGTCACACCACCACTTT
TRBV7-2	-	-	TRBJ2-5	CASSFARQAETQYF	TGTGCCAGCAGCTTTGCTCGGCAGGCGGAGACGCAGTACTTC
TRBV6-6	TRBD1	-	TRBJ2-6	CASKGPGTGTGANVLTF	TGTGCCAGCAAGGGTCCCGGGACAGGGACAGGGGCCAACGTCCTGACTTTC
TRBV15	-	-	TRBJ2-1	CSASPPGASNEQFF	TGTAGCGCCAGCCCACCCGGGGCGTCCAACGAGCAGTTCTTC
TRBV10-3	-	many	TRBJ2-1	CAISPSGGGSYNEQFF	TGTGCCATTTCCCCCTCGGGGGGCGGCTCCTACAATGAGCAGTTCTTC
TRBV10-3	-	-	TRBJ2-3	CAISGHRGRDTQYF	TGTGCCATCAGTGGACATCGGGGGCGGGATACGCAGTATTTT
TRBV2	-	once	TRBJ1-5	CAGRVRTEDQPQHF	TGTGCCGGCAGGGTCAGGACAGAGGACCAGCCCCAGCATTTT
TRBV20-1	-	-	TRBJ1-5	CSAITARDQAQHF	TGCAGTGCTATCACGGCCAGGGACCAGGCCCAGCATTTT
TRBV9	-	-	TRBJ2-3	CASSVAGGGHNKQYF	TGTGCCAGCAGCGTAGCAGGGGGGGGACACAATAAGCAGTATTTT
TRBV7-2	-	many	TRBJ2-2	CASSPQMGDGELFF	TGTGCCAGCAGCCCACAGATGGGCGACGGGGAGCTGTTTTTT
TRBV14	-	few	TRBJ1-5	CAQQAGGSGNQPQHF	TGTGCCCAACAGGCCGGGGGCTCTGGCAATCAGCCCCAGCATTTT
TRBV15	-	few	TRBJ1-6	CATSRGSYNSPLHF	TGTGCCACCAGCAGGGGATCCTATAATTCACCCCTCCACTTT
TRBV7-2	-	-	TRBJ2-7	CASSPDGWERKEFEQYF	TGTGCCAGCAGCCCGGATGGATGGGAGAGGAAGGAGTTCGAGCAGTACTTC
TRBV11-2	TRBD1	-	TRBJ2-7	CASSPSTGGSYEQYF	TGTGCCAGCAGCCCATCCACAGGGGGGTCCTACGAGCAGTACTTC
TRBV27	-	many	TRBJ1-1	CASSYGLAWTEAFF	TGTGCCAGCAGTTACGGGCTCGCGTGGACTGAAGCTTTCTTT
TRBV7-7	-	-	TRBJ2-3	CASSATHDTQYF	TGTGCTAGCAGCGCGACCCATGATACGCAGTATTTT
TRBV7-3	-	-	TRBJ2-6	CASSPLGSGANVLTF	TGTGCCAGCAGCCCCCTGGGGTCTGGGGCCAACGTCCTGACTTTC
TRBV3-1	-	-	TRBJ1-1	CASTQTYRNSEEFF	TGTGCCAGCACCCAAACCTACCGGAACTCTGAAGAGTTCTTT
TRBV5-1	-	-	TRBJ1-2	CASSLQGGYYGGYTF	TGTGCCAGCAGCTTGCAGGGTGGCTATTATGGCGGCTACACCTTC
TRBV7-8	-	-	TRBJ2-5	CASSMYGGYHGTEYF	TGTGCCAGTAGTATGTACGGTGGGTACCATGGGACCGAGTACTTC
TRBV4-1	-	-	TRBJ1-1	CASQANTGPFF	TGCGCCAGCCAGGCGAACACTGGCCCTTTCTTT
TRBV6-6	-	many	TRBJ2-3	CASSYAEDRTDTQYF	TGTGCCAGCAGTTACGCCGAAGATAGGACAGATACGCAGTATTTT
TRBV9	-	-	TRBJ1-1	CASSVGSALGWNTEAFF	TGTGCCAGCAGCGTAGGGTCAGCCTTAGGGTGGAACACTGAAGCTTTCTTT
TRBV7-9	-	many	TRBJ2-5	CASSVRGETQYF	TGTGCCAGCAGCGTACGTGGGGAGACCCAGTACTTC
TRBV9	-	-	TRBJ2-7	CASRKGTYEQYF	TGTGCCAGCAGAAAGGGGACGTACGAGCAGTACTTC
TRBV7-9	-	once	TRBJ1-1	CASISGSSTELF	TGTGCCAGCATCAGCGGGAGCTCGACAGAGCTGTTT